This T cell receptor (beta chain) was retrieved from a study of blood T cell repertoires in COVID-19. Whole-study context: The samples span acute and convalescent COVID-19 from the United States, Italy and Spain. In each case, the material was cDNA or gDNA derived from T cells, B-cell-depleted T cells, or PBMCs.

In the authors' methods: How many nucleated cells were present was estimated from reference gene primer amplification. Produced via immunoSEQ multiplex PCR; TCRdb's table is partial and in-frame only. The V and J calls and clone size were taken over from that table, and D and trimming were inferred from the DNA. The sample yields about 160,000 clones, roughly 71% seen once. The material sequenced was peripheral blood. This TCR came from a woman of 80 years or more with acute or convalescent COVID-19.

Written as DNA, the CDR3 is TGTGCCAGCAGTTACTCGGGGGCACAAGATGGAAACACCATATATTTT. Translating gives CASSYSGAQDGNTIYF. The chain recombines TRBV6-5 with TRBJ1-3, with D possibly matching TRBD1 (6 bases). This CDR3 has 16 residues. Germline assignment: CDR1 MNHEY and CDR2 SVGAGI. V lost 0 bases, J lost 3 bases, and 12 bases lay in between.